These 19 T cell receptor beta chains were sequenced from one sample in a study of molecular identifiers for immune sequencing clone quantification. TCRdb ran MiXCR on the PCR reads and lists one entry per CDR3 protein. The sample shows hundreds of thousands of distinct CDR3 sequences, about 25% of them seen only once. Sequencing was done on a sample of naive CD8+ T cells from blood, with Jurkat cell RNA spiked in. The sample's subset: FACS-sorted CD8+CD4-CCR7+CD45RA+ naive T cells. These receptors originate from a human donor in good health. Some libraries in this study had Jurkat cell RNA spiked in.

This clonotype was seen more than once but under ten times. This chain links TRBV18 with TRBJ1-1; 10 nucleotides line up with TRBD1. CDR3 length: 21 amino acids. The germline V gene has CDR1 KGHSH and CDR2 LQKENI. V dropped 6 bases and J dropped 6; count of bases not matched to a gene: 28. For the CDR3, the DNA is TGTGCCAGCTCCCCCGGGACAGGGGTAGGATTGGTTGTACACTTCGGCGCTGAAGCTTTCTTT. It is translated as CASSPGTGVGLVVHFGAEAFF.

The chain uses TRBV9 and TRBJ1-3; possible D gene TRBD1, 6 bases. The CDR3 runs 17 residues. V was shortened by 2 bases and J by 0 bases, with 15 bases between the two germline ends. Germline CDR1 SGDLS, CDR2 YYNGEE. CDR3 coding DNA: TGTGCCAGCAGCGTGAATTCAGGGGACTACTCTGGAAACACCATATATTTT. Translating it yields CASSVNSGDYSGNTIYF.

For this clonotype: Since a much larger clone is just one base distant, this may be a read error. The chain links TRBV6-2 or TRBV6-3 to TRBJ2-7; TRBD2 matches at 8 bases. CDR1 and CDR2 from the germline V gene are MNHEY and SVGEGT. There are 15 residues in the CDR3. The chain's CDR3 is CANSYSVGGAYEQYF. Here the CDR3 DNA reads TGTGCCAACAGTTACTCTGTCGGGGGGGCCTACGAGCAGTACTTC.

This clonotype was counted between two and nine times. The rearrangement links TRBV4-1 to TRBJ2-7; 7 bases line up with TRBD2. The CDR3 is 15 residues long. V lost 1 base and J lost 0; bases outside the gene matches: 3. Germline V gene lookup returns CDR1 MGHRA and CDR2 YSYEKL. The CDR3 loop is CASSQVLASSYEQYF. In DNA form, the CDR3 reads TGCGCCAGCAGCCAAGTACTAGCGAGCTCCTACGAGCAGTACTTC.

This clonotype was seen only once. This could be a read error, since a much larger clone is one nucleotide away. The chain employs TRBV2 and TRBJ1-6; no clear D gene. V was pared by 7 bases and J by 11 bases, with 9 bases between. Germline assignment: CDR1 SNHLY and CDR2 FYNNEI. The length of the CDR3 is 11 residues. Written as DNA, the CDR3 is TGTGCCAGCAAGATCGATCCACCCCTCCACTTT. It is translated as CASKIDPPLHF.

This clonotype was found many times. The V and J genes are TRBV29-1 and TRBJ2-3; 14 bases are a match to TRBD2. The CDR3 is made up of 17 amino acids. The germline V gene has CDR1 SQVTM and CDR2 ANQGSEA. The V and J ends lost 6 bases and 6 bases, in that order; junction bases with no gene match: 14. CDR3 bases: TGCAGCGTCATCGGACTAGCGGGAGGAGGAGGAGGGGATACGCAGTATTTT. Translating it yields CSVIGLAGGGGGDTQYF.

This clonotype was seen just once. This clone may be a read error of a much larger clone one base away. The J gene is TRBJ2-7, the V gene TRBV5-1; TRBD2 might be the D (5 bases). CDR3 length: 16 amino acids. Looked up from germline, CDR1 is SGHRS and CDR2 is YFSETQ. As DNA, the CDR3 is TGCACCAGCAGCTTGGCCGGGCAGGAGGAAATCGGGGAGCAGTACTTC. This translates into CTSSLAGQEEIGEQYF.

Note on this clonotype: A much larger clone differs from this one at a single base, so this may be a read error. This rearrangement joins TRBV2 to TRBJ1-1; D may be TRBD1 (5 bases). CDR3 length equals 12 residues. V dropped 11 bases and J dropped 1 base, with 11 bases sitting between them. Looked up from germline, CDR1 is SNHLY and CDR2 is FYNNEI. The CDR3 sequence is CAGTGANTEAFF. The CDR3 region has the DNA TGTGCCGGTACAGGAGCGAACACTGAAGCTTTCTTT.

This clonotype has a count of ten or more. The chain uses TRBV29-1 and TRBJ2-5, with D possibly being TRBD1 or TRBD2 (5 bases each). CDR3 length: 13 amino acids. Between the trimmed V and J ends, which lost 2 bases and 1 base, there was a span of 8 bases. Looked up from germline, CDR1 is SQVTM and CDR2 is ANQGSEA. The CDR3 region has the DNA TGCAGCGTTGAAACAGGACTCCAAGAGACCCAGTACTTC. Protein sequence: CSVETGLQETQYF.

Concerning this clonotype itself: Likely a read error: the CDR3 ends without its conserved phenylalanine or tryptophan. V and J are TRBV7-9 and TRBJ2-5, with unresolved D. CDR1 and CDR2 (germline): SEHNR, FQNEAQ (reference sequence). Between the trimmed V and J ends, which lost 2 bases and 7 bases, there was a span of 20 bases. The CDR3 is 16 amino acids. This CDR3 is CASSLPQTDGIGTQYY. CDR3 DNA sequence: TGTGCCAGCAGCTTACCCCAGACCGATGGCATAGGGACCCAGTACTAC.

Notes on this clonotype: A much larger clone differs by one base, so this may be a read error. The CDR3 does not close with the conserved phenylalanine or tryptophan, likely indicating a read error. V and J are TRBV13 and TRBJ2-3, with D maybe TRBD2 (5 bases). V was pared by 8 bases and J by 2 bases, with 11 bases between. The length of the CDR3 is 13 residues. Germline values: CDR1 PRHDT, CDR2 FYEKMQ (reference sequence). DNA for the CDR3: TGTGCCAGCGGGAGAGAAAACACAGATACGCAGTATCTT. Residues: CASGRENTDTQYL.

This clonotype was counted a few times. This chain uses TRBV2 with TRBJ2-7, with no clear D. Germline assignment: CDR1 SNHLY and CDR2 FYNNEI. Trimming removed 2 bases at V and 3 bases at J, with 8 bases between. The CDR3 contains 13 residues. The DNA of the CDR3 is TGTGCCAGCAGTGAATGGAAGGGCTACGAGCAGTACTTC. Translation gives CASSEWKGYEQYF.

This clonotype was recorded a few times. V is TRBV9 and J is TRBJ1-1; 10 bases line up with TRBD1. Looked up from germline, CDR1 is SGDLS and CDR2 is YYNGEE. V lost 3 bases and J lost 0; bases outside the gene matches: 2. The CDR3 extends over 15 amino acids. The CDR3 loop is CASSEGQGVNTEAFF. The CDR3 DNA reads TGTGCCAGCAGCGAAGGACAGGGGGTGAACACTGAAGCTTTCTTT.

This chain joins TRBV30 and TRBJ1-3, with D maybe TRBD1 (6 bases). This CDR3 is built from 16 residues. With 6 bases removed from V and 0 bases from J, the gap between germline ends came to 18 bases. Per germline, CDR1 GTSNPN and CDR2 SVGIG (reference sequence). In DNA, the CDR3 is TGTGCCTGCCTAGGCTACAGGGAATCCTCTGGAAACACCATATATTTT. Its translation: CACLGYRESSGNTIYF.

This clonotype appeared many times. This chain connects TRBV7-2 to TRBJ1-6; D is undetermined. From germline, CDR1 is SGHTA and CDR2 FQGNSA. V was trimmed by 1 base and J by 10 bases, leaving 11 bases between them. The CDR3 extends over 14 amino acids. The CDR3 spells CASSLGSYGSPLHF. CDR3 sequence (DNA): TGTGCCAGCAGCTTAGGTTCCTACGGGTCACCCCTCCACTTT.

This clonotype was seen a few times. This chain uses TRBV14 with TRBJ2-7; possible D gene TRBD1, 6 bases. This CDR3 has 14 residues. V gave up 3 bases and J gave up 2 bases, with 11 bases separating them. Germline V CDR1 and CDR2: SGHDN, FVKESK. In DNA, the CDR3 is TGTGCCAGCAGCCACACGGGACAAACCTACGAGCAGTACTTC. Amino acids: CASSHTGQTYEQYF. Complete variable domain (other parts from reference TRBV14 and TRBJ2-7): EAGVTQFPSHSVIEKGQTVTLRCDPISGHDNLYWYRRVMGKEIKFLLHFVKESKQDESGMPNNRFLAERTGGTYSTLKVQPAELEDSGVYFCASSHTGQTYEQYFGPGTRLTVT.

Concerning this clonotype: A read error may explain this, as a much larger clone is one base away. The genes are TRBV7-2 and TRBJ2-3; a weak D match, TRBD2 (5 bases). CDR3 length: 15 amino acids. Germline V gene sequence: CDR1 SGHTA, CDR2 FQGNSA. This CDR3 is CARSLGIGVGDTQYF. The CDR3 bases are TGTGCCCGCAGCTTAGGAATCGGGGTCGGGGATACGCAGTATTTT.

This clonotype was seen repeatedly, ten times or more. CDR3: CSARVTGRSTDTQYF. CDR3 bases: TGCAGTGCTAGGGTGACAGGACGAAGCACAGATACGCAGTATTTT. This rearrangement joins TRBV20-1 to TRBJ2-3; maybe TRBD1 (6 bases). The V and J ends lost 3 bases and 0 bases respectively, with 13 bases between them. CDR1 is DFQATT, CDR2 SNEGSKA, per germline (reference sequence). This CDR3 spans 15 amino acids.

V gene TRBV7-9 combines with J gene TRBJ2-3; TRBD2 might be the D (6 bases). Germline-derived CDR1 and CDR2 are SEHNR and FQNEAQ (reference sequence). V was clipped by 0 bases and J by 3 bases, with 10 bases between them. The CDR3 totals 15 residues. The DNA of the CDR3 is TGTGCCAGCAGCTTAGCTAGCGGAATTACAGATACGCAGTATTTT. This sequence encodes CASSLASGITDTQYF.